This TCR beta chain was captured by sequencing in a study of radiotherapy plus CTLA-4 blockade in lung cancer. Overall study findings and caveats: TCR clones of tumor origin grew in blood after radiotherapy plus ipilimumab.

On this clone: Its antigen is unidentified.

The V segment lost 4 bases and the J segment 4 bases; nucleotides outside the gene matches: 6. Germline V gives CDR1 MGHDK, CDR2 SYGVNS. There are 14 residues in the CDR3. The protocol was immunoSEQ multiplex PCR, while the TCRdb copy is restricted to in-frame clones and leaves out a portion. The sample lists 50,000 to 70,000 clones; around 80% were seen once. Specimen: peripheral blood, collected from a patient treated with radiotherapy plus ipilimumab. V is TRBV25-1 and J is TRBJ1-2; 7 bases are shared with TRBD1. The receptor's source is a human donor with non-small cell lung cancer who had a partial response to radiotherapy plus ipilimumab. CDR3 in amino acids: CASSARQGGYGYTF. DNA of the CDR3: TGTGCCAGCAGTGCTAGACAGGGAGGCTATGGCTACACCTTC.